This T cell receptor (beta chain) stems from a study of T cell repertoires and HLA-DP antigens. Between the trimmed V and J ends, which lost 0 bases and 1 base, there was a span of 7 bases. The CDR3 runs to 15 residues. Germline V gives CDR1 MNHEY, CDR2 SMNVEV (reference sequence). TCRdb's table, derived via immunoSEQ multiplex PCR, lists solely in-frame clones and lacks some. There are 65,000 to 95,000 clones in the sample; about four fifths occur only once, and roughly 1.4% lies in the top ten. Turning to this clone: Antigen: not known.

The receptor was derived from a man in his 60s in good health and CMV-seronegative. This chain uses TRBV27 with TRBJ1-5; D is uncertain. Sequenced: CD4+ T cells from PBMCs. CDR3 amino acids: CASSLSGQSNQPQHF. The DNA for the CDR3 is TGTGCCAGCAGTTTATCAGGGCAAAGCAATCAGCCCCAGCATTTT.